These 17 T cell receptor beta chains were all obtained from the same sample, sequenced in a study of T cell responses to AZD1222 COVID-19 vaccine. Generated by immunoSEQ multiplex PCR, the TCRdb table keeps only in-frame clones and is missing some. The sample gives 86,000 or so clones, 88% of which show up once; 6% to 7.5% is in the top ten. Sequenced here: peripheral blood, sampled 28 days after the second AZD1222 dose. The receptors were gathered from an adult who received the AZD1222 COVID-19 vaccine.

CDR3 sequence reads: CASSGTSPPSNSNEQFF. The CDR3 region has the DNA TGTGCCAGCAGCGGTACTAGCCCCCCTAGTAATAGCAATGAGCAGTTCTTC. The V call is TRBV5-6, the J call TRBJ2-1, with a tentative D call TRBD2 (6 bases). The germline gives CDR1 SGHDT, CDR2 YYEEEE. The V and J ends lost 4 bases and 6 bases respectively, with 23 bases between them. This CDR3 is 17 amino acids long.

The chain employs TRBV27 and TRBJ1-1; 8 bases fit TRBD1. CDR1 is MNHEY, CDR2 SMNVEV, per germline (reference sequence). The V segment lost 7 bases and the J segment 4 bases; nucleotides outside the gene matches: 8. The CDR3 spans 14 residues. In DNA form, the CDR3 reads TGTGCCAGCACCCCCCAGGGGGCAGTCACTGAAGCTTTCTTT. Protein sequence: CASTPQGAVTEAFF.

The chain has TRBV19 and TRBJ1-5; 8 nucleotides line up with TRBD1. V dropped 5 bases and J dropped 2; count of bases not matched to a gene: 2. The germline V gene has CDR1 LNHDA and CDR2 SQIVND (reference sequence). The CDR3 totals 14 residues. The DNA for the CDR3 is TGTGCCAGTAGTGCGACAGGGGGCAATCAGCCCCAGCATTTT. Translated, it gives CASSATGGNQPQHF.

The chain carries TRBV19 and TRBJ1-3, with a tentative D call TRBD1 (5 bases). The CDR3 spans 14 residues. CDR1 is LNHDA, CDR2 SQIVND, per germline (reference sequence). V gave up 7 bases and J gave up 0 bases, with 10 bases separating them. CDR3 sequence: CASIGGYSGNTIYF. The DNA for the CDR3 is TGTGCCAGTATTGGGGGATACTCTGGAAACACCATATATTTT.

This sequence joins TRBV29-1 and TRBJ1-1; 7 bases fit TRBD1. The CDR3 is 12 residues long. Germline V lookup: CDR1 SQVTM, CDR2 ANQGSEA. V lost 6 bases, J lost 4 bases, and 5 bases stayed unmatched. CDR3 region: CSVVGGLTEAFF. DNA for the CDR3: TGCAGCGTCGTAGGGGGCCTCACTGAAGCTTTCTTT. Combining the CDR3 with reference TRBV29-1 and TRBJ1-1 gives the whole variable domain SAVISQKPSRDICQRGTSLTIQCQVDSQVTMMFWYRQQPGQSLTLIATANQGSEATYESGFVIDKFPISRPNLTFSTLTVSNMSPEDSSIYLCSVVGGLTEAFFGQGTRLTVV.

The chain links TRBV28 to TRBJ1-1; D call uncertain. The CDR3 contains 16 residues. With 1 base removed from V and 0 bases from J, the gap between germline ends came to 12 bases. Germline lookup yields CDR1 MDHEN and CDR2 SYDVKM. The CDR3 bases are TGTGCCAGCAGTTTATTGACCGGACGGTTGAACACTGAAGCTTTCTTT. Translating it yields CASSLLTGRLNTEAFF.

The chain recombines TRBV7-9 with TRBJ2-1; 7 bases line up with TRBD1. Germline V lookup: CDR1 SEHNR, CDR2 FQNEAQ (reference sequence). V was clipped by 3 bases and J by 1 base; unmatched bases: 3. The CDR3 sequence is 15 residues long. CDR3 in amino acids: CASSFQGESYNEQFF. The CDR3, as DNA: TGTGCCAGCAGCTTTCAGGGGGAGTCCTACAATGAGCAGTTCTTC. The whole variable domain, filled in from reference TRBV7-9 and TRBJ2-1, reads DTGVSQNPRHKITKRGQNVTFRCDPISEHNRLYWYRQTLGQGPEFLTYFQNEAQLEKSRLLSDRFSAERPKGSFSTLEIQRTEQGDSAMYLCASSFQGESYNEQFFGPGTRLTVL.

The chain employs TRBV10-3 and TRBJ1-5; D is undetermined. The V and J ends lost 6 bases and 6 bases respectively, with 12 bases between them. CDR3 length: 13 residues. Germline-derived CDR1 and CDR2 are ENHRY and SYGVKD. The CDR3 DNA reads as TGTGCCATCAGCGACGGGCCCAGTCAGCCCCAGCATTTT. Translated: CAISDGPSQPQHF.

A remark on this clone: The identical CDR3 is also encoded by other nucleotide sequences in the sample. This rearrangement joins TRBV19 to TRBJ1-1; D is unclear. The length of the CDR3 is 12 residues. The V gene's germline CDR1 is LNHDA and CDR2 SQIVND (reference sequence). V was pared by 1 base and J by 1 base, with 1 base between. The CDR3 coding sequence is TGTGCCAGTAGTATAGGGAACACTGAAGCTTTCTTT. Encoded protein: CASSIGNTEAFF. Variable domain in full (rest from reference TRBV19 and TRBJ1-1): DGGITQSPKYLFRKEGQNVTLSCEQNLNHDAMYWYRQDPGQGLRLIYYSQIVNDFQKGDIAEGYSVSREKKESFPLTVTSAQKNPTAFYLCASSIGNTEAFFGQGTRLTVV.

The chain employs TRBV28 and TRBJ1-4; 8 bases agree with TRBD1. In germline, CDR1 is MDHEN, CDR2 SYDVKM. The CDR3 runs to 14 residues. With V trimmed by 6 bases and J by 8 bases, 8 bases remained unmatched. CDR3 DNA sequence: TGTGCCAGCAGCGAGGGACAGGCGGGGGAAAAACTGTTTTTT. This codes for CASSEGQAGEKLFF.

The rearrangement joins TRBV11-2 to TRBJ1-1; D ambiguous. This CDR3 is 13 amino acids long. Per the germline V gene, CDR1 is SGHAT and CDR2 is FQNNGV. The V end lost 0 bases, the J end lost 6 bases, and 8 bases lay between the germline ends. The CDR3 here is CASSLDRRAEAFF. Here the CDR3 DNA reads TGTGCCAGCAGCTTAGACCGCCGGGCTGAAGCTTTCTTT. The whole variable domain, remainder taken from reference TRBV11-2 and TRBJ1-1, is EAGVAQSPRYKIIEKRQSVAFWCNPISGHATLYWYQQILGQGPKLLIQFQNNGVVDDSQLPKDRFSAERLKGVDSTLKIQPAKLEDSAVYLCASSLDRRAEAFFGQGTRLTVV.

This clone was seen once. The chain links TRBV7-9 to TRBJ2-5; the match to TRBD2 covers 10 bases. Trimming cost V 4 bases and J 4 bases; bases outside gene matches: 3. This CDR3 comprises 14 residues. Germline V gene sequence: CDR1 SEHNR, CDR2 FQNEAQ (reference sequence). The CDR3 DNA sequence: TGTGCCAGCAGCTCCCGACTAGCGGGAGAGACCCAGTACTTC. Its translation is CASSSRLAGETQYF.

The J gene is TRBJ2-3, the V gene TRBV19, with a tentative D call TRBD2 (5 bases). From germline, CDR1 is LNHDA and CDR2 SQIVND (reference sequence). V was pared by 1 base and J by 6 bases, with 8 bases between. CDR3 size: 13 residues. The CDR3, as DNA: TGTGCCAGTAGTATAGGTCTAGCTGATACGCAGTATTTT. Residues: CASSIGLADTQYF.

The genes are TRBV28 and TRBJ1-5; no reliable D call. The CDR3 extends over 14 amino acids. V was clipped by 6 bases and J by 4 bases, with 13 bases between them. CDR1 is MDHEN, CDR2 SYDVKM, per germline. In DNA form, the CDR3 reads TGTGCCAGCAGGAAATCCTGGGGTAATCAGCCCCAGCATTTT. The encoded protein is CASRKSWGNQPQHF.

This chain joins TRBV5-1 and TRBJ2-3; 12 bases line up with TRBD1. CDR1 and CDR2 (germline): SGHRS, YFSETQ. The ends lost 3 bases at V and 1 base at J; junction bases unmatched: 6. The CDR3 length is 17 residues. CDR3 sequence: CASSSGTGGSGTDTQYF. The CDR3 DNA follows: TGCGCCAGCAGCTCAGGGACAGGGGGCTCTGGCACAGATACGCAGTATTTT.

The CDR3 nucleotides are TGTGCCAGCAGCCCTCGCGGTAGCACCCACGAGCAGTACTTC. As protein: CASSPRGSTHEQYF. V is TRBV7-9 and J is TRBJ2-7; D call uncertain. The CDR3 contains 14 residues. V was pared by 5 bases and J by 5 bases, with 16 bases between. The germline V gene encodes CDR1 SEHNR and CDR2 FQNEAQ (reference sequence).

V is TRBV5-1 and J is TRBJ2-7, with TRBD1 matching over 9 bases. Germline CDR1 reads SGHRS; CDR2 reads YFSETQ. This CDR3 comprises 14 residues. After removal of 5 bases from V and 6 bases from J, the junction contained 9 bases not matched to a gene. The CDR3 loop reads CASSLQGAQSEQYF. Here the CDR3 DNA reads TGCGCCAGCAGTTTACAGGGGGCGCAAAGCGAGCAGTACTTC.